This T cell receptor beta chain was identified during a study of T cells in Graves' hyperthyroidism and ophthalmopathy. The investigators amplified TCR beta CDR3 regions from RNA transcripts. When the TCR CDR3 underwent first-round RT-PCR, the HTBI primer set was used. One entry per CDR3 protein results from TCRdb running MiXCR on the multiplex PCR reads. The profile shows around 700,000 distinct CDR3 sequences, over 15% of them singletons. This clonotype was picked up many times. Its antigen is currently unknown. Study-wide results and caveats: A model of 13 V-J pairs discriminated ophthalmopathy from stable hyperthyroidism.

This CDR3 comprises 14 residues. Trimming pared 6 bases from V and 3 bases from J, leaving 14 bases between. This TCR was sampled from a woman in her 50s with Graves' hyperthyroidism that later progressed to Graves' ophthalmopathy. The chain links TRBV12-3 or TRBV12-4 to TRBJ1-1, with D unclear. The specimen sequenced was blood. CDR3 nucleotide sequence: TGTGCCAGCAGCTTGATCGGGGTGGACACTGAAGCTTTCTTT. Protein: CASSLIGVDTEAFF.